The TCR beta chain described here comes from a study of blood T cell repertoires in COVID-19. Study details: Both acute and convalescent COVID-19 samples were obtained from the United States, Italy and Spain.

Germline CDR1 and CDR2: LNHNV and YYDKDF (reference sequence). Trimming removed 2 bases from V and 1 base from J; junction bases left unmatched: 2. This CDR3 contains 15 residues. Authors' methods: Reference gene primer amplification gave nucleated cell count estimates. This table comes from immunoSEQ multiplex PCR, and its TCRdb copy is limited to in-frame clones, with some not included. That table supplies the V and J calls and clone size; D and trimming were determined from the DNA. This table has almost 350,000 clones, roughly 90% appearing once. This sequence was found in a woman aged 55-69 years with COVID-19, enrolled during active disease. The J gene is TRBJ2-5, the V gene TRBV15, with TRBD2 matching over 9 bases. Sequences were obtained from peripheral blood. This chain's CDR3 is CATSRPGLAQETQYF. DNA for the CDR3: TGTGCCACCAGCAGACCGGGACTAGCCCAAGAGACCCAGTACTTC.